Listed below are T cell receptor beta chains from one sample, sequenced in a study of cytomegalovirus exposure and HLA in healthy donors. Profiled with immunoSEQ multiplex PCR; TCRdb holds only in-frame clones, not every one. The sample includes approximately 150,000 clones, 66% of them seen just once. What was sequenced was PBMCs. The origin of the receptors is a woman between 55 and 75 years old in good health and CMV-seronegative. CDR3s include the opening cysteine and the closing phenylalanine or tryptophan. D genes are given only for firm matches. Some rows have no size entry. The others give once, few or many, or a class for an expanded clone.

NA	TRBD1	TRBV7-9	TRBJ1-6	TGTTCCAGCAGCCTAGCGACAGGGAGCTCCTATAATTCACCCCTCCACTTT	CSSSLATGSSYNSPLHF
few	NA	TRBV6-1	TRBJ2-3	TGTGCCAGCAGGCTAGTTAGCGCAGATACGCAGTATTTT	CASRLVSADTQYF
NA	NA	TRBV9	TRBJ2-5	TGTGCCAGCAGCGTAGCTCTTATAGAGACCCAGTACTTC	CASSVALIETQYF
NA	TRBD2	TRBV7-8	TRBJ2-2	TGTGCCAGCAGCTCCGAGCGGGGGGGCGGTCCCGGGGAGCTGTTTTTT	CASSSERGGGPGELFF
NA	TRBD1	TRBV11-3	TRBJ1-1	TGTGCCAGCAGCTCGGGACAGGGGTCCACTGAAGCTTTCTTT	CASSSGQGSTEAFF
few	NA	TRBV28	TRBJ2-3	TGTGCCAGCAGTTCCCTTAGCGGTACAGATACGCAGTATTTT	CASSSLSGTDTQYF
NA	TRBD1	TRBV6-6	TRBJ1-1	TGTGCCAGCAGAGGGACAGGGGGCCTCACTGAAGCTTTCTTT	CASRGTGGLTEAFF
NA	TRBD2	TRBV18	TRBJ2-1	TGTGCCAGCTCACCGCTCCCGGGACTAGCGGGTAACCACAATGAGCAGTTCTTC	CASSPLPGLAGNHNEQFF
NA	TRBD1	TRBV29-1	TRBJ1-1	TGCAGCGTTGAAGGGGTTACAGGGGGCGAAGCTTTCTTT	CSVEGVTGGEAFF
NA	TRBD1	TRBV28	TRBJ2-7	TGTGCCAGCAGGACAGGGCACTACGAGCAGTACTTC	CASRTGHYEQYF
few	NA	TRBV9	TRBJ2-6	TGTGCCAGCAGCTCTGGTGGGGGGGGCGGGGCCAACGTCCTGACTTTC	CASSSGGGGGANVLTF
NA	TRBD2	TRBV4-1	TRBJ2-5	TGCGCCAGCAGCCTTGGACTAGCGGGCCTCCAAGAGACCCAGTACTTC	CASSLGLAGLQETQYF
NA	TRBD2	TRBV4-1	TRBJ2-3	TGCGCCAGCAGCCAAGATTACGGGGGGGCTGGCACAGATACGCAGTATTTT	CASSQDYGGAGTDTQYF
NA	TRBD2	TRBV5-1	TRBJ2-7	TGCGCCAGCAGCTTGGCACATACTAGCGGGGGCTACGAGCAGTACTTC	CASSLAHTSGGYEQYF
few	NA	TRBV23-1	TRBJ1-5	TGCGCCAGCAGTCAATCGCCGGGTCAGCCCCAGCATTTT	CASSQSPGQPQHF
few	NA	TRBV6-1	TRBJ1-2	TGTGCCAGCTCTCCCAGCGGGTTTGGCTACACCTTC	CASSPSGFGYTF
few	NA	TRBV7-2	TRBJ1-3	TGTGCCAGCAGCTTAGCCCCAGGGCGAAAGGGAAACACCATATATTTT	CASSLAPGRKGNTIYF
NA	TRBD1	TRBV19	TRBJ2-7	TGTGCCAGTAGCCAAACCGGGACAGGGGGTGGCGAGCAGTACTTC	CASSQTGTGGGEQYF
NA	NA	TRBV2	TRBJ2-6	TGTGCCAGCAGTGACGGGACAGGGGCCAACGTCCTGACTTTC	CASSDGTGANVLTF
NA	TRBD1	TRBV9	TRBJ2-2	TGTGCCAGCAGCGTTTACCAAGGGAGACAGGGATACACCGGGGAGCTGTTTTTT	CASSVYQGRQGYTGELFF
NA	TRBD1	TRBV29-1	TRBJ2-3	TGCAGCGTTGATAAGGGACAGGCTAGCACAGATACGCAGTATTTT	CSVDKGQASTDTQYF
NA	TRBD1	TRBV5-1	TRBJ2-2	TGCGCCAGCAGCCGGGACAGGGGGAACACCGGGGAGCTGTTTTTT	CASSRDRGNTGELFF
NA	TRBD1	TRBV5-1	TRBJ2-1	TGCGCCAGCAGCTTGGTGGGGGGACAGGCCTACAATGAGCAGTTCTTC	CASSLVGGQAYNEQFF
NA	TRBD1	TRBV5-1	TRBJ2-7	TGCGCCAGCAGCACGGACAGGGCCGAGCAGTACTTC	CASSTDRAEQYF
NA	NA	TRBV30	TRBJ2-2	TGTGCCTGGCGAAATCCCAGGGTTAACACCGGGGAGCTGTTTTTT	CAWRNPRVNTGELFF
few	NA	TRBV6-4	TRBJ1-6	TGTGCCAGCAGCCGACTCCCAGGGGATAATTCACCCCTCCACTTT	CASSRLPGDNSPLHF
NA	NA	TRBV10-3	TRBJ1-1	TGTGCCTTTGGACGGGAAAAAGGGACTGAAGCTTTCTTT	CAFGREKGTEAFF
NA	TRBD1	TRBV28	TRBJ1-1	TGTGCCAGCAGTTTATGGGGACAGACCGTTCCTGAAGCTTTCTTT	CASSLWGQTVPEAFF
few	TRBD2	TRBV2	TRBJ2-2	TGTGCCAGCGGGAGAGCGGGGGCAACCGGGGAGCTGTTTTTT	CASGRAGATGELFF
NA	TRBD1	TRBV7-9	TRBJ2-7	TGTGCCAGCAGCGCCCGACAGGGTCCCGAGGCCTACGAGCAGTACTTC	CASSARQGPEAYEQYF
NA	NA	TRBV19	TRBJ1-1	TGTGCCAGTAGTATGCCGGGGATCGTCGAAGCTTTCTTT	CASSMPGIVEAFF
NA	NA	TRBV13	TRBJ2-7	TGTGCCAGCAGCACCAGCGGTTCTACCTACGAGCAGTACTTC	CASSTSGSTYEQYF
NA	NA	TRBV7-2	TRBJ1-2	TGTGCCAGCAGCTTAGTTCGTCAGTATGGCTACACCTTC	CASSLVRQYGYTF
NA	TRBD2	TRBV5-1	TRBJ2-3	TGCGCCAGCAGCTTCGGTAGCGGGGGGTCAGATACGCAGTATTTT	CASSFGSGGSDTQYF
NA	TRBD1	TRBV6-5	TRBJ2-7	TGTGCCAGCAGGGGACAGGGCTTCTACGAGCAGTACTTC	CASRGQGFYEQYF
NA	TRBD2	TRBV13	TRBJ2-1	TGTGCCAGCAGCCCAGGAGCTAGCGGGTACAATGAGCAGTTCTTC	CASSPGASGYNEQFF
once	NA	TRBV5-1	TRBJ1-4	TGCGCCAGCAGCTTGGGAAGGAGTGTAACTAATGAAAAACTGTTTTTT	CASSLGRSVTNEKLFF
few	NA	TRBV21-1	TRBJ2-7	TGTGCCAACCATCCGGACAATACCTACGAGCAGTACTTC	CANHPDNTYEQYF
once	TRBD2	TRBV11-3	TRBJ2-1	TGTGCCAGCAGGCAAAGCGGGGGTCTAGCGGGGGCCAATGAGCAGTTCTTC	CASRQSGGLAGANEQFF
NA	TRBD2	TRBV5-1	TRBJ2-7	TGCGCCAGCAGCTTGATCGCGGGAGCTTACGAGCAGTACTTC	CASSLIAGAYEQYF
once	TRBD2	TRBV5-6	TRBJ2-5	TGTGCCAGCAGCATCCCGGGAGGCGTGCGAGAGACCCAGTACTTC	CASSIPGGVRETQYF
NA	NA	TRBV19	TRBJ1-2	TGTGCCAGTAGCCGAGACACAGGGAACTATGGCTACACCTTC	CASSRDTGNYGYTF
NA	NA	TRBV4-3	TRBJ2-3	TGCGCCAGCAGCCAAGAATCTAGCGCAGATACGCAGTATTTT	CASSQESSADTQYF
NA	TRBD1	TRBV6-5	TRBJ2-3	TGTGCCAGCAGATCTCAGGGGGCGGGGACAGATACGCAGTATTTT	CASRSQGAGTDTQYF
NA	NA	TRBV6-1	TRBJ1-6	TGTGCCAGCCTCGGGGGTCTGAATTCACCCCTCCACTTT	CASLGGLNSPLHF
few	TRBD1	TRBV29-1	TRBJ2-7	TGCAGCGCACGGACAGGGTCTAACGAGCAGTACTTC	CSARTGSNEQYF
NA	NA	TRBV28	TRBJ2-2	TGTGCCAGCAGTTTACTCAGGGGTTCCAACACCGGGGAGCTGTTTTTT	CASSLLRGSNTGELFF
few	NA	TRBV6-5	TRBJ1-2	TGTGCCAGCAGCCCGCTAACCCAACTATGGGGCTACACCTTC	CASSPLTQLWGYTF
NA	TRBD1	TRBV11-3	TRBJ2-1	TGTGGACAGGGGGCGAATGAGCAGTTCTTC	CGQGANEQFF
few	TRBD2	TRBV7-2	TRBJ2-1	TGTGCCAGCAGCCAGACGGCTAGCGGGAGAGATGAGCAGTTCTTC	CASSQTASGRDEQFF
NA	NA	TRBV12-5	TRBJ2-7	TGTGCTAGTGGCGTAGGGGTGTCCTACGAGCAGTACTTC	CASGVGVSYEQYF
NA	TRBD1	TRBV11-2	TRBJ1-3	TGTGCCAGCAGCAAAACAGGGGGCGAGGACACCATATATTTT	CASSKTGGEDTIYF